This T cell receptor beta chain was recorded in a study of CD8 T cells in ankylosing spondylitis. Concerning this clonotype itself: Its antigen is still unknown. One junction end does not reproduce the germline sequence, and a read error may be involved.

Generation of TCR beta libraries employed quantitative 5'-RACE incorporating molecular barcodes. TCRdb recomputed calls from the 5' RACE reads with MiXCR, one row per CDR3 protein. The data show some 840,000 distinct CDR3 sequences, approximately 10% seen once. The V gene's germline CDR1 is SGHTA and CDR2 FQGNSA. This CDR3 comprises 14 residues. Study observations and caveats: Characteristic of ankylosing spondylitis blood, it appeared, was a TCR beta motif comprising about eight highly homologous variants. Disease-linked clones were found to be CD8+ and relatively rare in peripheral blood.

Sequencing used blood, either unsorted or a sorted T cell fraction (not recorded which). The receptor was derived from a male donor with ankylosing spondylitis. The V call is TRBV7-2, the J call TRBJ2-5; 11 bases are a match to TRBD2. The CDR3 DNA follows: TGTGCCAGCAGCTTACTAGCGGGAGGCCCTCCCCGGCACTTC. It translates to CASSLLAGGPPRHF.